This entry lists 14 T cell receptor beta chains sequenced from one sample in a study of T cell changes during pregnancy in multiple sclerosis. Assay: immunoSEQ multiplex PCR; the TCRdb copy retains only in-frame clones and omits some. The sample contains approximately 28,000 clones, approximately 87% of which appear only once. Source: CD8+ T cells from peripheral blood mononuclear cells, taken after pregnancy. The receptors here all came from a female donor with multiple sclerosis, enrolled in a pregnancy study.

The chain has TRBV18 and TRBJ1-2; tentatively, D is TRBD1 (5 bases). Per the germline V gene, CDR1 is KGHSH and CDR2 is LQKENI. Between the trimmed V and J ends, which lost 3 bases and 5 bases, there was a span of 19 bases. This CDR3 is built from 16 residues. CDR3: CASSPRGHGIGYGYTF. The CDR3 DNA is TGTGCCAGCTCACCCCGTGGACACGGCATTGGTTATGGCTACACCTTC.

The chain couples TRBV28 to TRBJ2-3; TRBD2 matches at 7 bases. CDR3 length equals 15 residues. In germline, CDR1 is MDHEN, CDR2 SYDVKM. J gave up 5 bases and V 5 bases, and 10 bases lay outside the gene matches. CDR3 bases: TGTGCCAGCAGTGTGTGGACTAGTCTTCGAGATACGCAGTATTTT. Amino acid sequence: CASSVWTSLRDTQYF.

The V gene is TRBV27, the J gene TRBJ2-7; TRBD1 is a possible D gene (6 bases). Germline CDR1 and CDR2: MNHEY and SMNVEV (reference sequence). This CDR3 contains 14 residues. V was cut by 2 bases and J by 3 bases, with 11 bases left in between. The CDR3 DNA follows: TGTGCCAGCAGTTTAACGGGGACACTCTACGAGCAGTACTTC. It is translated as CASSLTGTLYEQYF.

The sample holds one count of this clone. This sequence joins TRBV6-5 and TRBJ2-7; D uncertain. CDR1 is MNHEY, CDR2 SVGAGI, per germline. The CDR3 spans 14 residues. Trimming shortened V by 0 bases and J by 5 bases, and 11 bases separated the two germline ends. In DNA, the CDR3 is TGTGCCAGCAGTTACTCAACGGTCCCTGACGAGCAGTACTTC. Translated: CASSYSTVPDEQYF.

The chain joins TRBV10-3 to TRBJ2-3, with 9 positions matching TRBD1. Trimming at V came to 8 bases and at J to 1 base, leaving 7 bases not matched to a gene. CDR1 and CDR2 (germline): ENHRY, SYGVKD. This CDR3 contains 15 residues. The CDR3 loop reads CAISQRTGGTDTQYF. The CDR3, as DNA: TGTGCCATCTCCCAAAGGACAGGGGGCACAGATACGCAGTATTTT.

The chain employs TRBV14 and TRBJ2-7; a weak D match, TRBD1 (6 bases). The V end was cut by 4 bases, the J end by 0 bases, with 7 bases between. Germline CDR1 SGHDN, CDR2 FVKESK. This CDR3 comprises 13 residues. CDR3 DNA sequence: TGTGCCAGCAGCCGACAGGCCTCCTACGAGCAGTACTTC. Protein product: CASSRQASYEQYF.

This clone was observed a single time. CDR3 nucleotides: TGTGCCAGCAGCCCAGGGGCCTCTGGGGCCAACGTCCTGACTTTC. Amino acid sequence: CASSPGASGANVLTF. V and J are TRBV27 and TRBJ2-6; weak D call: TRBD1 (6 bases). CDR3 length: 15 amino acids. The germline CDR1 and CDR2 sequences are MNHEY and SMNVEV (reference sequence). V dropped 6 bases and J dropped 0 bases, with 9 bases sitting between them.

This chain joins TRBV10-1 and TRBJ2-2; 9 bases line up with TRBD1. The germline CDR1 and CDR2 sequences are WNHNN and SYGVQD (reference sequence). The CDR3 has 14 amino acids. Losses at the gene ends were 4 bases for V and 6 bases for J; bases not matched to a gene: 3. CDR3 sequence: CASSGDRASGELFF. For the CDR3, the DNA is TGCGCCAGCAGTGGGGACAGGGCCTCCGGGGAGCTGTTTTTT.

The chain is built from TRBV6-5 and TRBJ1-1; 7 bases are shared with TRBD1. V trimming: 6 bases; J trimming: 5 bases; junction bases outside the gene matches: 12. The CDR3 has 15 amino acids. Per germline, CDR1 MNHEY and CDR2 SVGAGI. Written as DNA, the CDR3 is TGTGCCAGCAGACGCGGACCCACGGACAGGACTGAAGCTTTCTTT. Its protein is CASRRGPTDRTEAFF.

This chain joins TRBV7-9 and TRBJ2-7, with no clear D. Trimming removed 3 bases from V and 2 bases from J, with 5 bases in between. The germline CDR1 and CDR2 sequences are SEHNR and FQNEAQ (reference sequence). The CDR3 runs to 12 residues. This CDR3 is CASSLSPYEQYF. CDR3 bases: TGTGCCAGCAGCTTGTCTCCCTACGAGCAGTACTTC.

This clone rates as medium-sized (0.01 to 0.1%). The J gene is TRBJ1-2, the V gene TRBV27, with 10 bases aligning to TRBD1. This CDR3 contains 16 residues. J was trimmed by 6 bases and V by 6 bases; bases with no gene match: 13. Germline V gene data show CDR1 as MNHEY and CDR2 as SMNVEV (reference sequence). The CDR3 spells CASRRLRDRGVNGYTF. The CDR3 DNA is TGTGCCAGCAGGAGGCTCCGGGACAGGGGAGTGAATGGCTACACCTTC.

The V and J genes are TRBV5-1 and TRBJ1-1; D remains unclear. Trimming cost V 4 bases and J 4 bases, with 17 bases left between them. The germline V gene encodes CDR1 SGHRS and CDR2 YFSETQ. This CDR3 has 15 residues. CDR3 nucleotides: TGCGCCAGCAGCCTCGAGGGTTTCGGAAGCACTGAAGCTTTCTTT. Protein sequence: CASSLEGFGSTEAFF.

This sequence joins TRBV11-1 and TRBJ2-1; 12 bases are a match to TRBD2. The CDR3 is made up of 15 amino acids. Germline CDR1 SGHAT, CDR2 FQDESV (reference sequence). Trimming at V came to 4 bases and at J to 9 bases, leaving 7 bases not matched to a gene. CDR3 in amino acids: CASSWASGGAGEQFF. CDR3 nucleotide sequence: TGTGCCAGCAGCTGGGCTAGCGGGGGGGCGGGTGAGCAGTTCTTC.

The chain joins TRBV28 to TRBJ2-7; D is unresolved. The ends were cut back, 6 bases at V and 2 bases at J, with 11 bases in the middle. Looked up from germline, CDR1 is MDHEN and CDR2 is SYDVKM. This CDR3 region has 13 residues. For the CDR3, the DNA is TGTGCCAGCAGCTCTCGAGGTGCCTACGAGCAGTACTTC. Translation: CASSSRGAYEQYF.